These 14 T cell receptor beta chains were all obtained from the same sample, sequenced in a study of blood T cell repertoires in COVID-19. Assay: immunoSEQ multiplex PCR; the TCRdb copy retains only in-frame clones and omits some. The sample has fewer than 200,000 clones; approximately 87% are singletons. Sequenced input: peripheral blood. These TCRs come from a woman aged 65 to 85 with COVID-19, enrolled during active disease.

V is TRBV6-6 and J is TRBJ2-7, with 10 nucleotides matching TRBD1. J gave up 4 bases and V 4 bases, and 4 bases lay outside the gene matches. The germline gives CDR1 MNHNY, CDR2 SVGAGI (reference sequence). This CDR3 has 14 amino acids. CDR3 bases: TGTGCCAGCAGTTTAGGACAGGGGGAATACGAGCAGTACTTC. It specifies CASSLGQGEYEQYF.

In nucleotides, the CDR3 is TGTGCCAGCAGCCAGGCCGCCGGGGGGCTCTCCTACGAGCAGTACTTC. It translates to CASSQAAGGLSYEQYF. The chain joins TRBV4-2 to TRBJ2-7; TRBD2 might be the D (7 bases). The germline V gene has CDR1 LGHNA and CDR2 YNFKEQ. Trimming stripped 3 bases from V and 0 bases from J, with 15 bases between. The CDR3 runs 16 residues.

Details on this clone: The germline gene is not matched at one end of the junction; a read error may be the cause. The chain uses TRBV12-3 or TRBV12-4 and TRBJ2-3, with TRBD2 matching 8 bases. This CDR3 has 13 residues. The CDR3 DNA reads TGTGCCAGCAGTTTAGAGTCGGGACTAGTTTGTTTTTTT. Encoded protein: CASSLESGLVCFF.

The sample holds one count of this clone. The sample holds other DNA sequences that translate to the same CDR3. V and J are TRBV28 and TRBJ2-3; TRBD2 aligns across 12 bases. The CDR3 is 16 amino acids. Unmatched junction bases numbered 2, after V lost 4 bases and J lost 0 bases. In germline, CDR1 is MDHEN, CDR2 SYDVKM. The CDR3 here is CASSSGTSGSTDTQYF. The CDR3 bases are TGTGCCAGCAGTTCAGGGACTAGCGGGAGCACAGATACGCAGTATTTT.

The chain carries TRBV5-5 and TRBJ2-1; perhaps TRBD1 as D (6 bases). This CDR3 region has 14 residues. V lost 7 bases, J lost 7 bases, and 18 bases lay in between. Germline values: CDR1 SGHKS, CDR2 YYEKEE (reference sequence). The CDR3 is CASWFEGEWNEQFF. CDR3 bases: TGTGCCAGCTGGTTTGAGGGGGAGTGGAATGAGCAGTTCTTC.

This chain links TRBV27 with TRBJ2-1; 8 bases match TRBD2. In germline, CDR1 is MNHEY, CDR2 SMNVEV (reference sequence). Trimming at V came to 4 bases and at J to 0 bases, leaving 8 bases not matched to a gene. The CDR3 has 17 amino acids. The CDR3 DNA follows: TGTGCCAGCAGTTCGCCCGGGGGGGACAACTCCTACAATGAGCAGTTCTTC. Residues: CASSSPGGDNSYNEQFF.

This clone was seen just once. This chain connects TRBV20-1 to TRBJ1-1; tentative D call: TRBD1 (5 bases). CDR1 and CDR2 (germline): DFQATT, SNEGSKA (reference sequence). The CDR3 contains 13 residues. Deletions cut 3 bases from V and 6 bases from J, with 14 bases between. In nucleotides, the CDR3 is TGCAGTGCTAGTGCAGGGAATTCGCCTGAAGCTTTCTTT. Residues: CSASAGNSPEAFF.

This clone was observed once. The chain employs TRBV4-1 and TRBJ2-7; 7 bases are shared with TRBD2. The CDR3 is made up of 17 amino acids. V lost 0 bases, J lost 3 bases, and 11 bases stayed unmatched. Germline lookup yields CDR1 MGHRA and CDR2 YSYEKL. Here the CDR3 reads CASSQEGKAGLVYEQYF. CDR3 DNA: TGCGCCAGCAGCCAAGAGGGAAAAGCGGGACTCGTCTACGAGCAGTACTTC.

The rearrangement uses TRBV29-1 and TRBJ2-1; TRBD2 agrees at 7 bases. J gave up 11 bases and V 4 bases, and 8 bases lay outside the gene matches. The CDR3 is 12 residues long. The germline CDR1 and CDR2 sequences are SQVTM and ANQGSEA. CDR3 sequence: CSVVTLGTKQFF. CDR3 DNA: TGCAGCGTTGTAACCCTCGGGACTAAGCAGTTCTTC.

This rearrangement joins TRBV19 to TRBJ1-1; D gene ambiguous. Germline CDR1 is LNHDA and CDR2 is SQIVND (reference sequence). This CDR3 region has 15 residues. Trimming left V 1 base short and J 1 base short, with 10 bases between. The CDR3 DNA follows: TGTGCCAGTAGTATAGCGGAGGGTTGGAACACTGAAGCTTTCTTT. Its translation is CASSIAEGWNTEAFF.

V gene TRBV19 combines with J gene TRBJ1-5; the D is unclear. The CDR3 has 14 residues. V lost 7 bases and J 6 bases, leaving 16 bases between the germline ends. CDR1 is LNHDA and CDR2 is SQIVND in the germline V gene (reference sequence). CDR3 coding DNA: TGTGCCAGTACCACATACGCCCCATCTCAGCCCCAGCATTTT. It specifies CASTTYAPSQPQHF.

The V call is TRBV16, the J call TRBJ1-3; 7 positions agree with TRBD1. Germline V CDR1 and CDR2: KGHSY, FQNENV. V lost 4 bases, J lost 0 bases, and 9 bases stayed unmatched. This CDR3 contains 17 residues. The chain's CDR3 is CASSLSRTGGSGNTIYF. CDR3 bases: TGTGCCAGCAGCCTTAGCCGGACAGGCGGCTCTGGAAACACCATATATTTT.

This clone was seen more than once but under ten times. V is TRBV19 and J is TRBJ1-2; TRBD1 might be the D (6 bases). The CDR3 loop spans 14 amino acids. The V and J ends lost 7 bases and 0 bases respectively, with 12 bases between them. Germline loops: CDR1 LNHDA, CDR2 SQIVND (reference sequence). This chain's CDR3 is CASTIQGTNYGYTF. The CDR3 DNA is TGTGCCAGTACCATACAGGGAACTAACTATGGCTACACCTTC.

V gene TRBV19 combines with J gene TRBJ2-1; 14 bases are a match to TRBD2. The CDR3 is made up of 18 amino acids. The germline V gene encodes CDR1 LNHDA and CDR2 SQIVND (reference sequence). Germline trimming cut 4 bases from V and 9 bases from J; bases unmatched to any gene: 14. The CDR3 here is CASSTGTSGSFFVGEQFF. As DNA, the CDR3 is TGTGCCAGTAGTACCGGGACTAGCGGGAGTTTCTTTGTAGGTGAGCAGTTCTTC.